The TCR beta chain under discussion was sequenced for a study of T-cell reconstitution after alpha-beta-depleted transplantation in children. Whole-study findings and limits: The high TCRbeta diversity at day 60 in some patients came from surviving recipient T cells and thymic progenitors.

This clonotype was observed many times. Its antigen remains unidentified. Unique molecular identifiers tagged the TCRbeta library. TCRdb reanalysed the PCR reads using MiXCR and keeps one entry per CDR3 protein. The sample contains roughly 310,000 distinct CDR3 sequences, 23% of which appear only once. V dropped 5 bases and J dropped 1 base, with 15 bases sitting between them. From germline, CDR1 is SGHRS and CDR2 YFSETQ. The CDR3 covers 15 residues. Sequenced material: PBMCs, mostly from graft donor cells, taken 180 days after TCRalphabeta/CD19-depleted stem cell transplant. The V call is TRBV5-1, the J call TRBJ1-1; tentatively, D is TRBD1 (6 bases). The sequence came from a male patient aged 10 to 17 who had a stem cell transplant for acute lymphoblastic leukemia, so the T cells may come from the graft donor. This chain's CDR3 is CASRYRAETNTEAFF. Here the CDR3 DNA reads TGCGCCAGCAGATACAGGGCGGAGACGAACACTGAAGCTTTCTTT.